These 3 T cell receptor beta chains share one sample of origin, sequenced in a study of early T cells in non-severe SARS-CoV-2 infection. MiXCR, run by TCRdb on the 5' RACE reads, gives a single entry per CDR3 protein. The sample carries some 88,000 distinct CDR3 sequences, roughly 17% recorded once. The specimen was whole blood, collected at baseline. Receptors originate from an adult who was a healthcare worker with PCR-confirmed SARS-CoV-2 infection or an uninfected control (not recorded which).

The rearrangement joins TRBV20-1 to TRBJ2-5, with TRBD1 identical over 7 bases. This CDR3 is built from 13 residues. The germline V gene encodes CDR1 DFQATT and CDR2 SNEGSKA (reference sequence). V shed 5 bases and J 3 bases; nucleotides not matched to a gene: 6. The CDR3 sequence is CSAVTTGEETQYF. In nucleotides, the CDR3 is TGCAGTGCTGTTACAACAGGGGAAGAGACCCAGTACTTC.

The chain joins TRBV20-1 to TRBJ2-1, with 10 bases that match TRBD1. Germline V lookup: CDR1 DFQATT, CDR2 SNEGSKA (reference sequence). The length of the CDR3 is 14 residues. Trimming at V came to 3 bases and at J to 9 bases, leaving 8 bases not matched to a gene. The CDR3 DNA reads as TGCAGTGCTAGCGACAGGGGGCGCGGTGGTGAGCAGTTCTTC. This translates into CSASDRGRGGEQFF.

The chain is built from TRBV7-2 and TRBJ1-5; possibly TRBD1 for D (6 bases). Germline V gene lookup returns CDR1 SGHTA and CDR2 FQGNSA. This CDR3 is 13 amino acids long. The germline V and J ends were trimmed by 4 bases and 4 bases, with 8 bases remaining between them. CDR3 nucleotides: TGTGCCAGCAGCTATACAGGGAATCAGCCCCAGCATTTT. Encoded protein: CASSYTGNQPQHF.